This T cell receptor (beta chain) was sequenced in a study of T cell responses to AZD1222 COVID-19 vaccine. Across the whole study: Timing groups of about 4 and about 12 weeks for second doses were pooled.

As for this clone: Its antigen is unidentified.

TCRdb's table, derived via immunoSEQ multiplex PCR, lists solely in-frame clones and lacks some. This table holds roughly 99,000 clones, roughly 90% found once. V lost 4 bases, J lost 3 bases, and 15 bases lay in between. Germline V gene lookup returns CDR1 MDHEN and CDR2 SYDVKM. The CDR3 runs 16 residues. Study-wide findings and caveats: Spike-wide vaccine-associated CD4 TCRs dominated at 160-218 and 743-854. Elevations in Spike-specific TCR breadth and depth followed administration of two AZD1222 doses.

The clonotype comes from an adult in good health. The source material was peripheral blood, sampled on day 0 of AZD1222 vaccination. V and J are TRBV28 and TRBJ1-4; possible D gene TRBD1, 5 bases. The CDR3 region has the DNA TGTGCCAGCAGTTCAACAGGTCGGGGCGCTAATGAAAAACTGTTTTTT. Translated: CASSSTGRGANEKLFF.